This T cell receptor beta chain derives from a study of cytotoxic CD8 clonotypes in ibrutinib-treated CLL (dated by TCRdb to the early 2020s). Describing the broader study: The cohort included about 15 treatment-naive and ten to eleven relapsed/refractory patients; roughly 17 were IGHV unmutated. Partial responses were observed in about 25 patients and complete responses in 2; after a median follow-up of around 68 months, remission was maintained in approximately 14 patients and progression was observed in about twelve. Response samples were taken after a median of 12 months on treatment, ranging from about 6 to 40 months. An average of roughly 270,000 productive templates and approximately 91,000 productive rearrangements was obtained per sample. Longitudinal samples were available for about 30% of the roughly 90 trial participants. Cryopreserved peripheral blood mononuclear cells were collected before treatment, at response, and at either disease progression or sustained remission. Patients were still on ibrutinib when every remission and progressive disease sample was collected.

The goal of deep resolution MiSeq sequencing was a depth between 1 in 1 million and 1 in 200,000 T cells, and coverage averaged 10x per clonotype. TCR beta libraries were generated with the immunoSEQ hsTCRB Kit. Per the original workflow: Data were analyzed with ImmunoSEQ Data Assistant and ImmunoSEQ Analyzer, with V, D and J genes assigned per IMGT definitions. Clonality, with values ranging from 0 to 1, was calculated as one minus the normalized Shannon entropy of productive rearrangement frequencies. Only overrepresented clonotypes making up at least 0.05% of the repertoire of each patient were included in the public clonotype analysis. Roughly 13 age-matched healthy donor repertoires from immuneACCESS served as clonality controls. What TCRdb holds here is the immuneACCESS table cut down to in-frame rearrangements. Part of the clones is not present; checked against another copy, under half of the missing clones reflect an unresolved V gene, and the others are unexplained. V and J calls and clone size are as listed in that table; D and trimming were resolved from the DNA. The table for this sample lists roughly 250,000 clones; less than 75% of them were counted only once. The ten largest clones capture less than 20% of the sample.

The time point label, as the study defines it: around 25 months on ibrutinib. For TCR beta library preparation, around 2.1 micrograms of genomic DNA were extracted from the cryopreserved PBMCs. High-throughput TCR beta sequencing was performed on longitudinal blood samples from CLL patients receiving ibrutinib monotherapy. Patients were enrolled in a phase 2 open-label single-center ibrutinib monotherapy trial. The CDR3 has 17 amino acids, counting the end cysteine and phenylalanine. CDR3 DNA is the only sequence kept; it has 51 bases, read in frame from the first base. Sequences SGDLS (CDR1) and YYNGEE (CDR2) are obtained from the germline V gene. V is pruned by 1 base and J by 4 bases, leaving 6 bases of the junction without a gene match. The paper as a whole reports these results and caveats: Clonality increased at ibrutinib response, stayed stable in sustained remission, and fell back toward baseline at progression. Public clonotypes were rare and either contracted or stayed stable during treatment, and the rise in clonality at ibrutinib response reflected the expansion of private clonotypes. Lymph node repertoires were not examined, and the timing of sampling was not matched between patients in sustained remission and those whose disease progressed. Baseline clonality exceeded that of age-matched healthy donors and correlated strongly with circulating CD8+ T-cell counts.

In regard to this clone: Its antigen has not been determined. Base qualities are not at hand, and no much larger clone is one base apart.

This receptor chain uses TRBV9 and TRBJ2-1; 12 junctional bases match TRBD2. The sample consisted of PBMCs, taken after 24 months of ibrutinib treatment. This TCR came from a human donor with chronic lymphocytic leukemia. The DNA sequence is TGTGCCAGCAGCGTACCTAGCGGGAGGGAAAATTACAATGAGCAGTTCTTC. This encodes CASSVPSGRENYNEQFF.